This TCR beta chain was obtained from a study of cytomegalovirus exposure and HLA in healthy donors. At the level of the study: Early on, a data release was issued that held 80 million to 90 million unique TCRs from HLA-typed donors.

Germline-derived CDR1 and CDR2 are MNHEY and SVGAGI. Trimming cost V 8 bases and J 6 bases; bases outside gene matches: 6. The CDR3 consists of 14 residues. With 60 Vbeta and 13 Jbeta primers, the PCR was carried out. The repertoire was sequenced with immunoSEQ multiplex PCR; TCRdb's copy has only in-frame clones and lacks some. The table records about 110,000 clones, roughly three quarters of them present only once. The receptor's source is a woman aged 18-29 years in good health and CMV-seropositive. This chain links TRBV6-5 with TRBJ2-1, with 11 bases lining up with TRBD2. Sequenced: PBMCs. The CDR3 coding sequence is TGTGCCAGCCGAAGACTAGCGGGGCCCAATGAGCAGTTCTTC. As protein: CASRRLAGPNEQFF.